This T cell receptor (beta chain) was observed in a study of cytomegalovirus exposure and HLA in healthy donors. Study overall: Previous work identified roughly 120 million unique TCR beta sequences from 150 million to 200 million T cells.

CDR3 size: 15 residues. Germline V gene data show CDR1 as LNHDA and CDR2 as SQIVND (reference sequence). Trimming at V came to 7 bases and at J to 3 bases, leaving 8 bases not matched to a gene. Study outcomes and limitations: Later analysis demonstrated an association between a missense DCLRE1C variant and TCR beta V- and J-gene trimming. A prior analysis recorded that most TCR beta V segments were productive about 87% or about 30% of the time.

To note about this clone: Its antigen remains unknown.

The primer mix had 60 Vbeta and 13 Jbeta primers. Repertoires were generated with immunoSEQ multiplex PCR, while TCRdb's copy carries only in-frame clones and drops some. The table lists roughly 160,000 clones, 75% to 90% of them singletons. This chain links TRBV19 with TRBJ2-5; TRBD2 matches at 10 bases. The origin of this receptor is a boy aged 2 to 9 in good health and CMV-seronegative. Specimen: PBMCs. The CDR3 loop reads CASTGTSASEETQYF. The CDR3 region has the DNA TGTGCCAGTACCGGGACTAGCGCCTCCGAAGAGACCCAGTACTTC.